These 17 T cell receptor beta chains came from one sample sequenced in a study of control samples from healthy donors and cancer patients. Method: immunoSEQ multiplex PCR; TCRdb's copy keeps in-frame clones and lacks some. This table holds about 160,000 clones, 80% to 95% found once. Specimen: blood. All receptors come from a man between 18 and 35 years old in good health.

The chain carries TRBV6-5 and TRBJ1-1; no clear D. V was pared by 0 bases and J by 10 bases, with 9 bases between. CDR1 is MNHEY, CDR2 SVGAGI, per germline. The CDR3 is made up of 12 amino acids. The CDR3 nucleotides read TGTGCCAGCAGTTACTCGAGTGGCGGAGCTTTCTTT. It specifies CASSYSSGGAFF.

The J gene is TRBJ1-5, the V gene TRBV19; D is uncertain. The CDR3 totals 17 residues. Trimming shortened V by 4 bases and J by 3 bases, and 19 bases separated the two germline ends. CDR1 is LNHDA, CDR2 SQIVND, per germline (reference sequence). CDR3 DNA sequence: TGTGCCAGTAGTACCCCCCTCGGAGCGGGATCCAATCAGCCCCAGCATTTT. As protein: CASSTPLGAGSNQPQHF.

V and J are TRBV7-9 and TRBJ2-7; 9 bases are shared with TRBD1. Germline trimming cut 6 bases from V and 0 bases from J; bases unmatched to any gene: 9. The CDR3 covers 16 residues. In germline, CDR1 is SEHNR, CDR2 FQNEAQ (reference sequence). For the CDR3, the DNA is TGTGCCAGCAGGATAGTGGGGACAGGGTTCTCCTACGAGCAGTACTTC. As protein: CASRIVGTGFSYEQYF. The whole variable domain, filled in from reference TRBV7-9 and TRBJ2-7, reads DTGVSQNPRHKITKRGQNVTFRCDPISEHNRLYWYRQTLGQGPEFLTYFQNEAQLEKSRLLSDRFSAERPKGSFSTLEIQRTEQGDSAMYLCASRIVGTGFSYEQYFGPGTRLTVT.

The count of this clone is one. The V and J genes are TRBV19 and TRBJ2-2; D unresolved. Germline V gene lookup returns CDR1 LNHDA and CDR2 SQIVND (reference sequence). The CDR3 runs 16 residues. V was clipped by 2 bases and J by 2 bases, with 12 bases between them. CDR3: CASSISQSTNTGELFF. The CDR3 bases are TGTGCCAGTAGTATATCACAGAGCACAAACACCGGGGAGCTGTTTTTT.

J is TRBJ1-1 and V is TRBV13; D may be TRBD1 (5 bases). V was pared by 6 bases and J by 8 bases, with 13 bases between. Germline CDR1 is PRHDT and CDR2 is FYEKMQ (reference sequence). The CDR3 consists of 12 residues. DNA for the CDR3: TGTGCCAGCAGTTTGGGACGGCAAGAAGCTTTCTTT. It yields the protein CASSLGRQEAFF.

The V and J genes are TRBV2 and TRBJ2-2; 7 bases are shared with TRBD2. The V gene's germline CDR1 is SNHLY and CDR2 FYNNEI. With 5 bases clipped from V and 7 bases from J, the junction kept 4 bases outside the gene matches. The CDR3 runs to 13 residues. CDR3: CASSRLALGELFF. As DNA, the CDR3 is TGTGCCAGCAGTAGACTAGCTCTCGGGGAGCTGTTTTTT.

The V and J genes are TRBV13 and TRBJ1-1; possible D gene TRBD1, 5 bases. This CDR3 is built from 11 residues. The germline CDR1 and CDR2 sequences are PRHDT and FYEKMQ (reference sequence). V dropped 2 bases and J dropped 8 bases, with 6 bases sitting between them. As DNA, the CDR3 is TGTGCCAGCAGCTTAAACAGGGAAGCTTTCTTT. Amino acid sequence: CASSLNREAFF.

This chain joins TRBV12-2 and TRBJ2-2; the tabulated D call, TRBD2, remains unverified against the DNA. TRBV12-2 is a known pseudogene. CDR3 length equals 19 residues. CDR3 in amino acids: CASRSPRGLAGPNTGELFF. The CDR3 region has the DNA TGTGCAAGTCGCTCACCCAGGGGACTAGCGGGTCCGAACACCGGGGAGCTGTTTTTT.

The V gene is TRBV28, the J gene TRBJ2-1, with D uncertain. The length of the CDR3 is 15 residues. The germline V gene encodes CDR1 MDHEN and CDR2 SYDVKM. V lost 3 bases and J 3 bases, leaving 12 bases between the germline ends. Written as DNA, the CDR3 is TGTGCCAGCAGTTTCTCTGAGGAGATCTACAATGAGCAGTTCTTC. Amino acids: CASSFSEEIYNEQFF.

The J gene is TRBJ1-3, the V gene TRBV7-2; D gene ambiguous. This CDR3 has 13 amino acids. Trimming pared 1 base from V and 2 bases from J, leaving 3 bases between. Per germline, CDR1 SGHTA and CDR2 FQGNSA. The CDR3 spells CASSLVPGNTIYF. The CDR3 DNA sequence: TGTGCCAGCAGCTTAGTCCCTGGAAACACCATATATTTT.

The genes are TRBV9 and TRBJ1-1; D not resolved. Germline V gene lookup returns CDR1 SGDLS and CDR2 YYNGEE. CDR3 length: 16 residues. V was shortened by 0 bases and J by 3 bases, with 15 bases between the two germline ends. DNA for the CDR3: TGTGCCAGCAGCGTAGAGTTGGCAGGTGATTACACTGAAGCTTTCTTT. Translation gives CASSVELAGDYTEAFF. Full variable domain (remainder filled in from reference TRBV9 and TRBJ1-1): DSGVTQTPKHLITATGQRVTLRCSPRSGDLSVYWYQQSLDQGLQFLIQYYNGEERAKGNILERFSAQQFPDLHSELNLSSLELGDSALYFCASSVELAGDYTEAFFGQGTRLTVV.

Of note for this clone: The identical CDR3 is also encoded by other nucleotide sequences in the sample. The chain is built from TRBV5-1 and TRBJ1-1, with TRBD1 as a possible D gene (6 bases). CDR1 and CDR2 from the germline V gene are SGHRS and YFSETQ. This CDR3 has 15 amino acids. The germline V and J ends were trimmed by 0 bases and 0 bases, with 9 bases remaining between them. In DNA, the CDR3 is TGCGCCAGCAGCTTGGCAGGGGTTTTGAACACTGAAGCTTTCTTT. It codes for CASSLAGVLNTEAFF.

The rearrangement uses TRBV6-5 and TRBJ2-3, with a weak D call TRBD2 (6 bases). The CDR3 loop spans 14 amino acids. Germline CDR1 and CDR2: MNHEY and SVGAGI. V lost 0 bases and J lost 5, with 9 bases in between. This CDR3 reads CASSYSTGGDTQYF. For the CDR3, the DNA is TGTGCCAGCAGTTACTCCACCGGGGGAGATACGCAGTATTTT.

This clone was found once. This rearrangement joins TRBV19 to TRBJ2-5; D tentatively reads TRBD1 or TRBD2 (5 bases each). Germline-derived CDR1 and CDR2 are LNHDA and SQIVND (reference sequence). The CDR3 has 14 residues. The germline V and J ends were trimmed by 1 base and 1 base, with 7 bases remaining between them. The CDR3 nucleotides read TGTGCCAGTAGTATAGGGGGGATCCAAGAGACCCAGTACTTC. Amino acid sequence: CASSIGGIQETQYF.

V usage is TRBV5-6 and J usage is TRBJ2-7, with 10 bases that match TRBD1. In germline, CDR1 is SGHDT, CDR2 YYEEEE. This CDR3 has 16 amino acids. The junction had 10 bases not matched to a gene; V was cut back by 4 bases and J by 3 bases. The CDR3 loop is CASSLDRDRGFYEQYF. The CDR3 region has the DNA TGTGCCAGCAGCCTGGACCGGGACAGGGGTTTCTACGAGCAGTACTTC.

In DNA, the CDR3 is TGTGCCAGCTCACCAAGTGGGACTGAGCAGTACTTC. Its protein product is CASSPSGTEQYF. V usage is TRBV18 and J usage is TRBJ2-7; a weak D match, TRBD2 (6 bases). The germline V and J ends were trimmed by 2 bases and 7 bases, with 9 bases remaining between them. The CDR3 spans 12 residues. Germline V gene lookup returns CDR1 KGHSH and CDR2 LQKENI.

The V gene is TRBV30, the J gene TRBJ2-1; no reliable D call. Per the germline V gene, CDR1 is GTSNPN and CDR2 is SVGIG (reference sequence). This CDR3 contains 14 residues. Trimming cost V 4 bases and J 0 bases, with 10 bases left between them. The CDR3, as DNA: TGTGCCTGGAACGCCGAGAGCTCCTACAATGAGCAGTTCTTC. Its protein is CAWNAESSYNEQFF.